This TCR beta chain was sequenced during a study of T cells in Graves' hyperthyroidism and ophthalmopathy (dated by TCRdb to between 2019 and 2020). Study-level background: TCR V-J signatures able to tell the groups apart were searched for in a discovery cohort of 95 to 100 patients, of whom about 40 had Graves' ophthalmopathy and around 56 had stable Graves' hyperthyroidism. Whether ophthalmopathy could be predicted prospectively was tested in an independent validation cohort made up of about 20 hyperthyroidism patients plus 17 patients who later progressed to ophthalmopathy. The 75 to 100 discovery patients were randomly divided into training and test sets at a 7:3 ratio. The study also compared thyroid tissue and blood T-cell repertoires from about 6 Graves' hyperthyroidism patients. Following sampling, methimazole starting at 30 mg daily was given to hyperthyroidism patients, and high-dose intravenous methylprednisolone was given to ophthalmopathy patients. The paper describes TCR Vbeta CDR3 sequencing of 120 to 150 peripheral blood samples, made up of fewer than 50 ophthalmopathy patients, over 70 hyperthyroidism patients and 17 progressor patients. What the study reported, not specific to this receptor: Most expanded thyroid clonotypes (frequency above 0.001) were also detected in blood, a finding suggesting that blood repertoires may reflect thyroid immune responses. In validation, progression to ophthalmopathy was predicted by the model with 70.59% sensitivity and around 75% specificity, a median of approximately 6.5 months before onset. Ophthalmopathy was separated from stable hyperthyroidism by a 13 V-J signature model, with over 85% sensitivity and roughly 81% specificity obtained in cross-validation and 80%/75% obtained in testing. Sample size was not statistically predetermined, and investigators were not blinded to group allocation.

Points on this clonotype: There is no known antigen for this receptor. Base qualities are not recorded, but no much larger clone differs from it by a single base.

TCR beta CDR3 regions were amplified from RNA transcripts. For the first round of RT-PCR on the TCR CDR3, the HTBI primer set was used together with the Qiagen OneStep RT-PCR kit. Libraries were constructed in a second round of multiplex PCR, after which size selection and purification were carried out. The libraries were sequenced on an Illumina HiSeq2000 using paired-end 100 bp reads. As for the original processing: SOAPnuke was used to process the raw data, throwing out any read that contained adapters or uncalled bases, had a mean Phred below 15, or lacked an exact constant-primer or identifier match. High-quality paired reads were merged with COPE v1.2.5, and unique nucleotide sequences were defined as clonotypes. MiTCR v1.1 was used to align the clonotypes against IMGT TRBV, TRBD and TRBJ reference segments. Only V-J combinations with frequency above 0.0001, covering 99% to 99.2% of repertoires, were analysed. The TCS score was defined as the ratio of F50 (clonal expansion) to E x V (chaos), calculated using BLOSUM62-based TCRdist between CDR3 peptides within each V-J. Welch's t-statistics and random forest reduced several hundred V-J features to some 14, which were used in a naive Bayes classifier (R e1071). Thyroid-blood repertoire similarity was quantified with the Morisita-Horn index. TCRdb ran its own pipeline on the public reads, namely fastp trimming at Q25 and MiXCR clone calling, and kept in-frame beta chains. All rows with the same CDR3 protein become a single entry with the most common DNA and genes. The V and J calls, along with clone size, are taken from TCRdb and not from the paper's own processing. For this sample the table gives some 92,000 distinct CDR3 sequences, of which 40% were detected only once. 10% of the sample is taken by the ten largest.

A patient counted as having stable Graves' hyperthyroidism if no progression to ophthalmopathy occurred over 18 months of follow-up. Hyperthyroidism patients were newly diagnosed, with disease duration under 2 months, and aged 18 to 65 years. Patients with uncontrolled infections, other autoimmune diseases, pregnancy or lactation were excluded. Diagnoses were established on the basis of clinical symptoms, serum thyroxine and TRAb, thyroid ultrasound, and orbital computed tomography. Total RNA was extracted with Trizol reagent, and quality was checked on an Agilent 2100 Bioanalyzer. The source material was peripheral blood or thyroid tissue (not recorded which). The receptor comes from a woman aged 25 to 45 with Graves' hyperthyroidism.

Read as DNA, the sequence is TGTGCCACCAGCAGACCGAGGAGGGGGACAGGGTTATTACAGCCCCAGCATTTT. Its amino acids are CATSRPRRGTGLLQPQHF. The chain couples TRBV15 to TRBJ1-5; TRBD1 lines up with 9 middle nucleotides. V ends up 2 bases short and J 7 bases short, with an unmatched junction base count of 15. The germline V gene (reference sequence) supplies CDR1 LNHNV and CDR2 YYDKDF. The CDR3 runs 18 residues from the cysteine to the phenylalanine. Only the CDR3 DNA stays, 54 bases, in frame from base 1. The full variable domain, with segments outside the CDR3 supplied by the reference TRBV15 and TRBJ1-5 proteins, appears as DAMVIQNPRYQVTQFGKPVTLSCSQTLNHNVMYWYQQKSSQAPKLLFHYYDKDFNNEADTPDNFQSRRPNTSFCFLDIRSPGLGDTAMYLCATSRPRRGTGLLQPQHFGDGTRLSIL.